This is a list of T cell receptor beta chains from one sample in a study of cytomegalovirus exposure and HLA in healthy donors. Measured with immunoSEQ multiplex PCR; TCRdb has only the in-frame clones, and not every one. The table lists about 150,000 clones, roughly 85% of them singletons. Sequencing was performed on PBMCs. The receptors were sampled from a man aged 40-55 years in good health and CMV-seropositive. Each CDR3 is given with its conserved first and last residue. The D gene is left open where the match is weak. Not every row has a clone size; where given, it reads once, few, many or a size class.

. | TRBJ1-1 | . | TRBV6-6 | CASSGPAGPRYSEAFF | TGTGCCAGCAGTGGACCGGCGGGGCCCCGGTATAGTGAAGCTTTCTTT
. | TRBJ2-1 | . | TRBV29-1 | CSVVDSSGFEEQFF | TGCAGCGTTGTGGATAGTTCGGGGTTCGAGGAGCAGTTCTTC
. | TRBJ2-1 | TRBD2 | TRBV19 | CASSGLAGGEQFF | TGTGCCAGTAGCGGACTAGCGGGCGGTGAGCAGTTCTTC
. | TRBJ1-2 | TRBD1 | TRBV6-6 | CASTTRQGRANYGYTF | TGTGCCAGCACCACCCGACAGGGAAGAGCTAACTATGGCTACACCTTC
. | TRBJ1-1 | . | TRBV30 | CAWSPNRNTEAFF | TGTGCCTGGAGTCCTAACAGAAACACTGAAGCTTTCTTT
once | TRBJ1-1 | . | TRBV6-5 | CASTPRPGTEAFF | TGTGCCAGCACCCCACGGCCGGGAACTGAAGCTTTCTTT
. | TRBJ2-1 | . | TRBV11-3 | CASSSLGASSYNEQFF | TGTGCCAGCAGCTCGCTGGGGGCTAGCTCCTACAATGAGCAGTTCTTC
. | TRBJ2-1 | . | TRBV25-1 | CASTRGGGNEQFF | TGTGCCAGCACCCGAGGGGGGGGCAATGAGCAGTTCTTC
. | TRBJ1-3 | . | TRBV18 | CASSQYRDGNTIYF | TGTGCCAGCTCTCAATACAGGGATGGAAACACCATATATTTT
once | TRBJ1-2 | TRBD1 | TRBV30 | CAFHRGFYYGYTF | TGTGCCTTTCACAGGGGATTTTACTATGGCTACACCTTC
. | TRBJ2-2 | . | TRBV9 | CASSAGQRLPGELFF | TGTGCCAGCAGCGCTGGACAGAGATTGCCCGGGGAGCTGTTTTTT
. | TRBJ2-2 | TRBD2 | TRBV29-1 | CSVEAPRTRSTGELFF | TGCAGCGTTGAAGCCCCCCGGACTAGGAGCACCGGGGAGCTGTTTTTT
. | TRBJ1-2 | . | TRBV19 | CASSIRGYYGYTF | TGTGCCAGTAGTATACGGGGATACTATGGCTACACCTTC
. | TRBJ1-2 | . | TRBV6-1 | CASSVLPEIHGYTF | TGTGCCAGCAGTGTCCTCCCTGAGATTCATGGCTACACCTTC
. | TRBJ2-1 | TRBD2 | TRBV6-1 | CASSEEAGGPNEQFF | TGTGCCAGCAGTGAAGAAGCGGGAGGGCCCAATGAGCAGTTCTTC
. | TRBJ2-7 | . | TRBV29-1 | CSASGGPSYEQYF | TGCAGCGCCTCAGGGGGGCCCTCCTACGAGCAGTACTTC
few | TRBJ2-7 | TRBD1 | TRBV5-1 | CASSRQGSYEQYF | TGCGCCAGCAGCCGACAGGGCTCCTACGAGCAGTACTTC
. | TRBJ2-1 | TRBD2 | TRBV7-2 | CASSYLADSYNEQFF | TGTGCCAGCAGCTATCTAGCGGACTCTTACAATGAGCAGTTCTTC
. | TRBJ2-1 | TRBD2 | TRBV6-1 | CASRSTSGRFKGEFF | TGTGCCAGCAGGTCGACTAGCGGGAGGTTTAAGGGGGAGTTCTTC
. | TRBJ2-2 | . | TRBV4-2 | CASSQDARTGELFF | TGTGCCAGCAGCCAAGATGCCAGGACCGGGGAGCTGTTTTTT